This T cell receptor (beta chain) emerged from a study of cytomegalovirus exposure and HLA in healthy donors. CDR1 is SNHLY, CDR2 FYNNEI, per germline. This CDR3 region has 13 residues. Trimming stripped 7 bases from V and 5 bases from J, with 11 bases between. Produced via immunoSEQ multiplex PCR; TCRdb's table is partial and in-frame only. The table has over 200,000 clones, just over 85% seen once. This TCR came from a woman aged 18-29 years in good health and CMV-seronegative. The chain recombines TRBV2 with TRBJ2-2; a possible D gene is TRBD1 (6 bases). Sequences were obtained from PBMCs. The CDR3 protein is CASKLTGTGELFF. For the CDR3, the DNA is TGTGCCAGCAAACTCACAGGGACCGGGGAGCTGTTTTTT.